This T cell receptor (beta chain) is drawn from a study of cytomegalovirus exposure and HLA in healthy donors (dated by TCRdb to the late 2010s). In the study overall: The approximately 710 repertoires of the first cohort and the 120 validation repertoires were produced on the same platform, according to a later analysis. The study aimed to test whether signatures of past pathogen exposure could be identified by cataloging public T cell receptors. Besides the first cohort of approximately 710 subjects, a separate validation cohort made up of 120 different subjects was used. To predict cytomegalovirus infection status, the study combined high-throughput TCR immunosequencing, statistical association of individual TCRs with disease status, and machine learning.

Results and caveats for the whole study, not just this receptor: Most TCR sequences were seen in very few donors, while some public TCRs were found in many individuals. It was suggested by the authors that the approach could potentially be generalized to other disease states and immunological phenotypes. A later analysis found that TCRs clustered in the first cohort also tended to co-occur in the roughly 120 validation repertoires, with approximately 95% of cluster scores above 0. The study listed 170 or so TCR beta chains as associated with cytomegalovirus. The validation cohort had no HLA typing available for a later analysis, so co-occurrence within that cohort was assessed over all 120 or so repertoires. A few of the identified cytomegalovirus-associated TCR beta chains were confirmed in vitro to be specific for cytomegalovirus antigens. The classifier was reported to diagnose cytomegalovirus status with high specificity and sensitivity in both the original cohort and the validation cohort.

Taken from the germline V gene, the CDR1 and CDR2 loops are SGHTA and FQGNSA. V lost 0 bases and J lost 4 bases; the stretch between them is 7 bases long. Including the terminal cysteine and phenylalanine, the CDR3 comprises 13 residues. Only CDR3 DNA remains: 39 bases, in frame from the first base. The donors were included in the validation cohort of 120 subjects, a group kept apart from the roughly 700-subject first cohort. Libraries were constructed by the immunoSEQ multiplex PCR assay. The original pipeline was this. A statistical classification framework was built for diagnosing cytomegalovirus status from the catalog of TCR beta chain sequences. As stored in TCRdb, this immuneACCESS dataset retains in-frame rearrangements with V and J assigned. A fraction of the clones does not appear; measured against another copy, unresolved V genes explain less than half of the discrepancy, and the remainder lacks a known reason. From that table come the V and J calls and clone size; the DNA was used to work out D and trimming. The table for this sample lists over 250,000 clones; 80% to 90% of them were counted only once. The ten largest clonotypes hold around 1% of the sample.

Comments on this clone: This clone's antigen is unknown. Base qualities are not at hand, and no much larger clone is one base apart.

The sequence derives from a woman under 30 in good health and CMV-seronegative. The chain is encoded by TRBV7-2 joined to TRBJ2-7, and possibly TRBD2, on 5 matching bases. Sequencing was performed on PBMCs. The DNA sequence is as follows: TGTGCCAGCAGCTTAGCCCCGGGGTACGAGCAGTACTTC. Its product reads: CASSLAPGYEQYF.